This T cell receptor (beta chain) was sequenced in a study of T cell clones after liver transplantation. For the study at large: Tolerance: complete withdrawal held at least one year, liver enzymes staying within twice normal.

Using immunoSEQ multiplex PCR, the repertoire was profiled, and TCRdb retains in-frame clones only, with some absent. The table lists 60,000 or so clones, roughly two thirds of them singletons. This clone came up a few times. The clonotype comes from a human donor who received a liver transplant. Material: CD4+ T cells from blood, obtained before liver transplant.

The CDR3 coding sequence is TGTGCCAGCAGCTTCATGGACAGGGTAAATTTGGGCGGCTACACCTTC. Its protein product is CASSFMDRVNLGGYTF. This chain links TRBV7-2 with TRBJ1-2, with TRBD1 matching over 8 bases. V shed 3 bases and J 8 bases; nucleotides not matched to a gene: 14. This CDR3 is 16 amino acids long. In germline, CDR1 is SGHTA, CDR2 FQGNSA. Using reference TRBV7-2 and TRBJ1-2 for the parts outside the CDR3, the full variable domain is GAGVSQSPSNKVTEKGKDVELRCDPISGHTALYWYRQSLGQGLEFLIYFQGNSAPDKSGLPSDRFSAERTGGSVSTLTIQRTQQEDSAVYLCASSFMDRVNLGGYTFGSGTRLTVV.